A single sample is the source of the 4 T cell receptor beta chains below, sequenced in a study of blood T cells in healthy people across ages. A J-beta primer mix and a sample-barcoded 5' primer were used in a second PCR of about 7 to 12 cycles. From the 5' RACE reads, TCRdb called clonotypes with MiXCR, one entry per CDR3 protein. The data contain roughly 1.4 million distinct CDR3 sequences, around 59% of them seen just once; the ten biggest clones take up under 8.5%. What was sequenced was blood. These receptors originate from a man younger than 30 in good health.

The V and J genes are TRBV6-1 and TRBJ2-1; TRBD2 agrees at 9 bases. Trimming removed 8 bases from V and 7 bases from J; junction bases left unmatched: 9. CDR3 length equals 14 residues. The germline gives CDR1 MNHNS, CDR2 SASEGT. Here the CDR3 DNA reads TGTGCCAGCGGGATAGCGGGAGATAGTAATGAGCAGTTCTTC. Translated: CASGIAGDSNEQFF.

The gene calls are TRBV4-2 and TRBJ2-1; D remains unclear. The ends were cut back, 0 bases at V and 4 bases at J, with 10 bases in the middle. Germline V CDR1 and CDR2: LGHNA, YNFKEQ. The length of the CDR3 is 15 residues. CDR3 loop: CASSQDRRPYNEQFF. CDR3 bases: TGTGCCAGCAGCCAAGACAGGCGTCCTTACAATGAGCAGTTCTTC.

The chain has TRBV4-2 and TRBJ2-1, with D perhaps TRBD2 (7 bases). The V end lost 1 base, the J end lost 4 bases, and 17 bases lay between the germline ends. Germline values: CDR1 LGHNA, CDR2 YNFKEQ. This CDR3 has 17 residues. For the CDR3, the DNA is TGTGCCAGCAGCCAAGTGGGGAGGGGGGGCCTTTACAATGAGCAGTTCTTC. It yields the protein CASSQVGRGGLYNEQFF.

As regards this clonotype: A junction boundary mismatches the germline segment, possibly from a read error. This chain joins TRBV6-1 and TRBJ1-1, with D tentatively TRBD1 (6 bases). The CDR3 loop spans 14 amino acids. The germline gives CDR1 MNHNS, CDR2 SASEGT. Here the CDR3 DNA reads TGTGCCAGCAGTGAATTGGGGGACAACACTGGAGCTTTCTTT. Protein sequence: CASSELGDNTGAFF.